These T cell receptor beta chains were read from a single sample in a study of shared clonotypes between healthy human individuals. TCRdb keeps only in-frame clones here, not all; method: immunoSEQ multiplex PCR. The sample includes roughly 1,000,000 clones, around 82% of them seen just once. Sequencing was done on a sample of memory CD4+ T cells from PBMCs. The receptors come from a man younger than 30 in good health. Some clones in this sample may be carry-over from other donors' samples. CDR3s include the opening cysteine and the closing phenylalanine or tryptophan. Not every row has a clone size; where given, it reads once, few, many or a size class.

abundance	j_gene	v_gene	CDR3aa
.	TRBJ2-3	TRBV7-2	CASSSTGTGTDTQYF
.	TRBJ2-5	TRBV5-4	CASSSEQTGGTQYF
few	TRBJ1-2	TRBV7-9	CASSVGEAVYYGYTF
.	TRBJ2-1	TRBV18	CASSPGTLYNEQFF
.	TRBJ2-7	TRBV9	CASSVVPGGAYEQYF
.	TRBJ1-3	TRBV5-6	CATHNQGLSGNTIYF
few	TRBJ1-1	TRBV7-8	CASSFLDLNTEAFF
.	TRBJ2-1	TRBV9	CASSVLGLAHHEQFF
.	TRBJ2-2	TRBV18	CASSPGLNTGELFF
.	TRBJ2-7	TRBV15	CATSRDVGARSNEQYF
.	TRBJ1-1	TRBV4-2	CASSPTTGKMNTEAFF
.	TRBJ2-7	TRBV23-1	CAIGGAISYEQYF
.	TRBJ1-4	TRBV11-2	CASSVRGTRVKGEKLFF
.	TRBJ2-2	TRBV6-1	CASTPHGVRLFF
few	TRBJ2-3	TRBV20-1	CSASETDTQYF
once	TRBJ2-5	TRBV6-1	CASSEDRVQETQYF
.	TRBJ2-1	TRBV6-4	CASSDSAGGPYNEQFF
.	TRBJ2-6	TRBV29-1	CSVVGNAGANVLTF
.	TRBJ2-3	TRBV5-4	CASSTGGVSTDTQYF
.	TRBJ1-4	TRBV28	CASRTQAVNEKLFF
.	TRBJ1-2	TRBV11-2	CASSWGAYGYTF
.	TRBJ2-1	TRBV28	CASGTSGIKEKQFF
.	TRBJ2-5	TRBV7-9	CASSLWYGTSGRQETQYF
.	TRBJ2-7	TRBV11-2	CASSPIAGGKYEQYF
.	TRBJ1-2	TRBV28	CASSGGFPGYTF
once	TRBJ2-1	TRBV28	CASSLLGDEQFF
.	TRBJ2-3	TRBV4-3	CASSQGTGYTDTQYF
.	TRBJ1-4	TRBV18	CASSPGATNEKLFF
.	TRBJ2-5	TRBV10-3	CAISATRGGALQETQYF
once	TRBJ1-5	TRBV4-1	CASSQEYGQPQHF
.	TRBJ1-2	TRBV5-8	CASSPPQGALGYTF
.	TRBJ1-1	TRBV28	CAIRGTGRGTEAFF
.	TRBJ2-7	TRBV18	CASSLQRYYEQYF
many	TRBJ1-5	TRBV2	CASTRQGYGQPQHF
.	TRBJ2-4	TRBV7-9	CASSPYREVGNIQYF
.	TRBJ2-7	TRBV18	CASSSDRGTWEQYF
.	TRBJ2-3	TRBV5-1	CASSSTSSDTQYF
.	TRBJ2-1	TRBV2	CASSVAPFAYNEQFF
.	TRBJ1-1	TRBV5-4	CASSPDSDTEAFF
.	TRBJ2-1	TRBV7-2	CASKEGGPLVEQFF
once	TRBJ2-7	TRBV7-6	CASSSLTGHPYEQYF
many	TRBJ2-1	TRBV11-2	CASSLVSGLQGIGEQFF
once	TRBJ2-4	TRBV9	CASNKGAGLGKNIQYF
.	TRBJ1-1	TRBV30	CAWDWGRTDSVNTEAFF
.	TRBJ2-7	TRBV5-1	CASSRGTGQGYEQYF
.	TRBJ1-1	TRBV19	CASSPYRTNTEAFF
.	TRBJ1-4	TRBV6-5	CASSYSLAANEKLFF
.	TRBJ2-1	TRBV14	CASSQRGASGIYSYNEQFF
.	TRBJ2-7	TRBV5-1	CASSPLDRGVHEQYF
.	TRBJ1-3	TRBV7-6	CASSPGQLGGNTIYF
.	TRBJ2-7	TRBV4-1	CASSQVYGIGEQYF
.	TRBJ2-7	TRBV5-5	CASSLSGGSTYEQYF